Below, 27 T cell receptor beta chains from the same sample are listed, as sequenced in a study of Graves' ophthalmopathy and Graves' hyperthyroidism (dated by TCRdb to between 2018 and 2020). Sequenced on an Illumina HiSeq 2000. TCR beta CDR3 regions were amplified from RNA transcripts for repertoire sequencing. The first round was an RT-PCR using HTBI primers with the Qiagen OneStep RT-PCR kit, and this first round was followed by a second-round multiplex PCR, then size selection and purification. TCRdb reprocessed the public reads (quality trimming at Q25 with fastp, clone calling with MiXCR) and kept in-frame beta chains. CDR3 protein sequences are deduplicated, and each keeps its most common genes and DNA. Present in this sample are approximately 1.2 million distinct CDR3 sequences, about 38% of which were seen just once. The top ten constitute roughly 10% of the sample. The sequenced sample consisted of peripheral blood or thyroid tissue (not recorded which). These receptor sequences come from an adult man with Graves' hyperthyroidism.

The rearrangement uses TRBV20-1 and TRBJ2-7, with a possible D match to TRBD2 (6 bases). This CDR3 is 8 amino acids long. Germline loops: CDR1 DFQATT, CDR2 SNEGSKA (reference sequence). DNA for the CDR3: TGCAGTGCTAGGCCGGGAGCAGTC. Encoded protein: CSARPGAV.

This clonotype was recorded many times. The chain links TRBV10-3 to TRBJ1-6; D is unclear. V shed 7 bases and J shed 7 bases, with 11 bases lying between them. This CDR3 region has 13 residues. Per germline, CDR1 ENHRY and CDR2 SYGVKD. In DNA, the CDR3 is TGTGCCATCACAGAGGGAGGGAATTCACCCCTCCACTTT. The encoded protein is CAITEGGNSPLHF.

The chain carries TRBV9 and TRBJ1-1; 10 bases match TRBD1. Germline lookup yields CDR1 SGDLS and CDR2 YYNGEE. The CDR3 has 16 residues. V shed 4 bases, J shed 5 bases, and the junction held 11 bases outside the gene matches. DNA for the CDR3: TGTGCCAGCAGCCAAGCGGGACAGGGGTTGGGGACTGAAGCTTTCTTT. Its translation: CASSQAGQGLGTEAFF.

This clonotype was observed many times. V gene TRBV6-2 or TRBV6-3 combines with J gene TRBJ2-7; D possibly corresponds to TRBD1 (6 bases). Trimming stripped 5 bases from V and 0 bases from J, with 8 bases between. Germline values: CDR1 MNHEY, CDR2 SVGEGT. This CDR3 spans 13 amino acids. CDR3 residues: CASSRTASYEQYF. The CDR3 DNA sequence: TGTGCCAGCAGTCGGACAGCCTCCTACGAGCAGTACTTC.

This clonotype was counted between two and nine times. V and J are TRBV7-9 and TRBJ1-5; TRBD1 might be the D (6 bases). V was cut by 4 bases and J by 4 bases, with 14 bases left in between. CDR3 length: 15 residues. Germline values: CDR1 SEHNR, CDR2 FQNEAQ (reference sequence). The CDR3 DNA sequence: TGTGCCAGCAGCTCTTTAGACAGGACAAATCAGCCCCAGCATTTT. Its translation is CASSSLDRTNQPQHF.

This clonotype was counted a few times. The CDR3 loop reads CSARDRVAGGGTQYF. For the CDR3, the DNA is TGCAGTGCTAGAGATCGGGTAGCGGGGGGGGGAACGCAGTACTTC. V is TRBV20-1 and J is TRBJ2-5; 11 bases fit TRBD2. This CDR3 is built from 15 residues. Germline CDR1 DFQATT, CDR2 SNEGSKA (reference sequence). V shed 0 bases and J 11 bases; nucleotides not matched to a gene: 11.

Of note for this clonotype: As the CDR3 is not closed by the conserved phenylalanine or tryptophan, this likely results from a read error. Because the CDR3's place on the DNA is in doubt, the DNA is left out and the CDR3 is given as listed by TCRdb. V is TRBV12-3 or TRBV12-4 and J is TRBJ1-3; the listed D gene, TRBD1, was not tested against the DNA. The CDR3 is 11 amino acids long, termini counted. The CDR3 region is CASRATGAFSY.

This clonotype was recorded at least ten times. The chain employs TRBV7-2 and TRBJ2-2; D uncertain. This CDR3 is built from 14 residues. The V gene's germline CDR1 is SGHTA and CDR2 FQGNSA. The V and J ends lost 5 bases and 6 bases respectively, with 13 bases between them. The CDR3 loop reads CASSPVSTSGELFF. The CDR3 region has the DNA TGTGCCAGCAGCCCTGTCAGCACATCCGGGGAGCTGTTTTTT. The full variable domain, in which reference TRBV7-2 and TRBJ2-2 provide the parts outside the CDR3, is GAGVSQSPSNKVTEKGKDVELRCDPISGHTALYWYRQSLGQGLEFLIYFQGNSAPDKSGLPSDRFSAERTGGSVSTLTIQRTQQEDSAVYLCASSPVSTSGELFFGEGSRLTVL.

V is TRBV2 and J is TRBJ1-2; 8 nucleotides align to TRBD1. With V trimmed by 5 bases and J by 4 bases, 9 bases remained unmatched. CDR1 is SNHLY, CDR2 FYNNEI, per germline. This CDR3 contains 15 residues. The CDR3 sequence is CASSPGQAGGYGYTF. The CDR3 bases are TGTGCCAGCAGTCCGGGACAGGCCGGGGGCTATGGCTACACCTTC.

The rearrangement uses TRBV15 and TRBJ2-2, with unresolved D. V was clipped by 6 bases and J by 2 bases, with 7 bases between them. Germline assignment: CDR1 LNHNV and CDR2 YYDKDF (reference sequence). This CDR3 is built from 13 residues. In DNA form, the CDR3 reads TGTGCCACCAGTCCTCTAAACACCGGGGAGCTGTTTTTT. It encodes CATSPLNTGELFF.

This clonotype has only a few counts. The rearrangement links TRBV6-2 or TRBV6-3 to TRBJ2-2; D is possibly TRBD1 (6 bases). The CDR3 has 12 amino acids. Trimming removed 8 bases from V and 3 bases from J, with 7 bases in between. Germline V gene sequence: CDR1 MNHEY, CDR2 SVGEGT. CDR3 nucleotides: TGTGCCAGCGGACAGTACACCGGGGAGCTGTTTTTT. This codes for CASGQYTGELFF.

This clonotype was observed many times. The gene calls are TRBV29-1 and TRBJ2-2, with unresolved D. The CDR3 length is 13 residues. The V gene lost 1 base and the J gene lost 5 bases, with 8 bases spanning the gap. Germline V gene data show CDR1 as SQVTM and CDR2 as ANQGSEA. CDR3 bases: TGCAGCGTTGAAGTCGGGCGGACCGGGGAGCTGTTTTTT. Its translation: CSVEVGRTGELFF.

This clonotype was counted a few times. The V gene is TRBV29-1, the J gene TRBJ1-2; tentative D call: TRBD1 (6 bases). The CDR3 covers 14 residues. Germline loops: CDR1 SQVTM, CDR2 ANQGSEA. V was shortened by 4 bases and J by 9 bases, with 21 bases between the two germline ends. The CDR3 region has the DNA TGCAGCGTTGGGACTTCCGGGACACCCATTAGCTACACCTTC. Its translation is CSVGTSGTPISYTF.

The gene calls are TRBV20-1 and TRBJ1-1, with TRBD1 matching 7 bases. The germline gives CDR1 DFQATT, CDR2 SNEGSKA (reference sequence). V lost 5 bases to trimming and J lost 6 bases; unmatched junction nucleotides: 9. The CDR3 loop spans 13 amino acids. The chain's CDR3 is CSAPLRGRAEAFF. In DNA form, the CDR3 reads TGCAGTGCTCCACTCAGGGGGAGGGCTGAAGCTTTCTTT.

On this clonotype: A much larger clone sits a single nucleotide away, making a read error possible. V and J are TRBV20-1 and TRBJ1-1, with 9 bases identical to TRBD1. CDR1 is DFQATT and CDR2 is SNEGSKA in the germline V gene (reference sequence). The CDR3 extends over 16 amino acids. In DNA, the CDR3 is TGCAGTGCTGCGAACATAGGGACAGGGCTCTCAACTGAAGCTTCCTTT. Translation gives CSAANIGTGLSTEASF.

This clonotype has a count of ten or more. This chain uses TRBV24-1 with TRBJ2-5, with D perhaps matching TRBD1 or TRBD2 (5 bases each). The V gene's germline CDR1 is KGHDR and CDR2 SFDVKD. The CDR3 runs 14 residues. V was shortened by 4 bases and J by 3 bases, with 11 bases between the two germline ends. The CDR3 region is CATSDPGREETQYF. Written as DNA, the CDR3 is TGTGCCACCAGTGACCCGGGACGGGAAGAGACCCAGTACTTC.

The chain employs TRBV10-3 and TRBJ2-7; the match to TRBD2 covers 10 bases. Germline assignment: CDR1 ENHRY and CDR2 SYGVKD. The CDR3 extends over 15 amino acids. V lost 2 bases to trimming and J lost 3 bases; unmatched junction nucleotides: 4. Here the CDR3 reads CAISERAGGHYEQYF. The CDR3 DNA reads as TGTGCCATCAGTGAGCGAGCGGGAGGGCACTACGAGCAGTACTTC.

The chain recombines TRBV20-1 with TRBJ1-4; maybe TRBD1 (5 bases). The CDR3 sequence is 15 residues long. V lost 0 bases to trimming and J lost 6 bases, with 14 bases between them. CDR1 and CDR2 from the germline V gene are DFQATT and SNEGSKA (reference sequence). CDR3 region: CSARDLRGMDEKLFF. In DNA, the CDR3 is TGCAGTGCTAGAGATTTAAGGGGAATGGATGAAAAACTGTTTTTT.

V and J are TRBV7-8 and TRBJ1-1, with D unclear. Trimming stripped 6 bases from V and 0 bases from J, with 11 bases between. This CDR3 region has 14 residues. Looked up from germline, CDR1 is SGHVS and CDR2 is FQNEAQ. The CDR3 DNA reads TGTGCCAGCAGTTTACCCGTACTGAACACTGAAGCTTTCTTT. This gives the protein CASSLPVLNTEAFF.

This clonotype was seen a few times. The gene calls are TRBV25-1 and TRBJ2-5; 8 bases are a match to TRBD1. The CDR3 covers 17 residues. Trimming removed 1 base from V and 5 bases from J; junction bases left unmatched: 12. Per germline, CDR1 MGHDK and CDR2 SYGVNS. The CDR3 reads CASSELRQDRAGETQYF. The CDR3, as DNA: TGTGCCAGCAGTGAATTGAGGCAGGACAGGGCTGGGGAGACCCAGTACTTC.

This clonotype was counted at least ten times. V and J are TRBV15 and TRBJ1-3; D might be TRBD1 (5 bases). This CDR3 has 15 amino acids. V was cut by 1 base and J by 0 bases, with 7 bases left in between. The V gene's germline CDR1 is LNHNV and CDR2 YYDKDF (reference sequence). This CDR3 reads CATSRGGNSGNTIYF. In nucleotides, the CDR3 is TGTGCCACCAGCAGAGGGGGGAACTCTGGAAACACCATATATTTT.

Concerning this clonotype: A much larger clone sits a single nucleotide away, making a read error possible. The chain employs TRBV5-4 and TRBJ1-2, with D unresolved. In germline, CDR1 is SGHNT, CDR2 YYREEE (reference sequence). The V gene lost 7 bases and the J gene lost 6 bases, with 16 bases spanning the gap. CDR3 length equals 13 residues. The CDR3 DNA is TGTGCCAGCGAGCCCTCCCCCCTCCATGGCTACACCTTC. It codes for CASEPSPLHGYTF.

There are many counts of this clonotype. The chain couples TRBV5-1 to TRBJ1-2; D uncertain. This CDR3 contains 14 residues. Trimming cost V 0 bases and J 7 bases, with 13 bases left between them. Per germline, CDR1 SGHRS and CDR2 YFSETQ. The DNA of the CDR3 is TGCGCCAGCAGCTTGGAATCGGCCGTCCGTGGCTACACCTTC. Amino acids: CASSLESAVRGYTF.

In this sample, this clonotype turned up many times. The chain joins TRBV5-1 to TRBJ1-2; D may be TRBD1 (5 bases). Germline V gene data show CDR1 as SGHRS and CDR2 as YFSETQ. V shed 4 bases and J shed 4 bases, with 17 bases lying between them. CDR3 length: 15 residues. For the CDR3, the DNA is TGCGCCAGCAGCAGGGACGGATCGGACCGCTATGGCTACACCTTC. Protein product: CASSRDGSDRYGYTF.

This chain's CDR3 is CASSLDPLEQGKETQYF. CDR3 sequence (DNA): TGTGCCAGCAGCTTAGATCCCCTCGAACAGGGGAAGGAGACCCAGTACTTC. The gene calls are TRBV7-8 and TRBJ2-5; 7 positions agree with TRBD1. Germline V gene sequence: CDR1 SGHVS, CDR2 FQNEAQ. This CDR3 comprises 17 residues. With 1 base clipped from V and 5 bases from J, the junction kept 13 bases outside the gene matches. Supplemented by reference TRBV7-8 and TRBJ2-5, the full variable domain reads GAGVSQSPRYKVAKRGQDVALRCDPISGHVSLFWYQQALGQGPEFLTYFQNEAQLDKSGLPSDRFFAERPEGSVSTLKIQRTQQEDSAVYLCASSLDPLEQGKETQYFGPGTRLLVL.

The rearrangement links TRBV13 to TRBJ2-6; 7 nucleotides match TRBD2. V dropped 5 bases and J dropped 0; count of bases not matched to a gene: 7. Germline CDR1 reads PRHDT; CDR2 reads FYEKMQ (reference sequence). The CDR3 loop spans 17 amino acids. The CDR3: CASSAGVRLSGANVLTF. CDR3 bases: TGTGCCAGCAGCGCGGGAGTAAGACTCTCTGGGGCCAACGTCCTGACTTTC.

This clonotype was observed a handful of times. This chain uses TRBV19 with TRBJ2-7; D remains ambiguous. V was cut by 2 bases and J by 0 bases, with 11 bases left in between. The V gene's germline CDR1 is LNHDA and CDR2 SQIVND (reference sequence). The CDR3 covers 15 residues. The CDR3 sequence is CASSISGGNSYEQYF. In DNA form, the CDR3 reads TGTGCCAGTAGTATATCTGGCGGTAACTCCTACGAGCAGTACTTC.